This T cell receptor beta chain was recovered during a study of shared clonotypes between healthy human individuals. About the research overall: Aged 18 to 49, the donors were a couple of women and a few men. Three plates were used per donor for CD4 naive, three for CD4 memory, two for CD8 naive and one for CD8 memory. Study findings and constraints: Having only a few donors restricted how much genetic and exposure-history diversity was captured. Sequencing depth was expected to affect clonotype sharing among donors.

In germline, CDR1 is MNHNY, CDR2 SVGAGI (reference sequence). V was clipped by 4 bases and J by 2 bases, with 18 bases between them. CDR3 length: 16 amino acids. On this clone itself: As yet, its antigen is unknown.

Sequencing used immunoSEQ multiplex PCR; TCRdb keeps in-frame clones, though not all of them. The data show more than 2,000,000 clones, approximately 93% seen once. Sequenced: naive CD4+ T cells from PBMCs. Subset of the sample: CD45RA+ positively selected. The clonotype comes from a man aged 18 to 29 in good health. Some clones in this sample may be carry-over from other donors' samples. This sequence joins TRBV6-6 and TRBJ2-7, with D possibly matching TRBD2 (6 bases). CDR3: CASSSGGQRAPYEQYF. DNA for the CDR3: TGTGCCAGCAGTTCAGGAGGGCAGCGGGCTCCCTACGAGCAGTACTTC.